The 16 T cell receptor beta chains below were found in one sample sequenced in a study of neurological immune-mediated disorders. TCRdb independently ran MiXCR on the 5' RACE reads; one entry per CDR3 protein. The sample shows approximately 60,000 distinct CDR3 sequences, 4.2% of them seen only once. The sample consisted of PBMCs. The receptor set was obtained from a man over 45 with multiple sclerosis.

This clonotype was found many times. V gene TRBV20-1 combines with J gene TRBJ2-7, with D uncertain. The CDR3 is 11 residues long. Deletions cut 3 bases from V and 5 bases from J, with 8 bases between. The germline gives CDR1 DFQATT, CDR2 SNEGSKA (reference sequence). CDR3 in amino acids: CSASSGHEQYF. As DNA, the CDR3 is TGCAGTGCTAGTTCTGGCCACGAGCAGTACTTC.

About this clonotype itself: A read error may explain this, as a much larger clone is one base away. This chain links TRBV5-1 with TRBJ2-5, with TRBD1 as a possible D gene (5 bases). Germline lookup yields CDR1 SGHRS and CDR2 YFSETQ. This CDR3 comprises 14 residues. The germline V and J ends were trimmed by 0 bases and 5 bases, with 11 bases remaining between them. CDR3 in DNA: TGCGCCAGCAGCTTGGGGGCAGGGTTCGAGACCCAGTACTTC. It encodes CASSLGAGFETQYF.

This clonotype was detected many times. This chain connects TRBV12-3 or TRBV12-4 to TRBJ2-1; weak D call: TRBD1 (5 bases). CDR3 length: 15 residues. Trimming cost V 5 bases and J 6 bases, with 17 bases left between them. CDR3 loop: CASSGYRKGINEQFF. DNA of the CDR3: TGTGCCAGCAGTGGCTACAGGAAAGGGATCAATGAGCAGTTCTTC.

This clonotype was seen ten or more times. The CDR3 bases are TGTGCCAGCAGCTTTGGGACTAGGGCGGGTTACGAGCAGTACTTC. It specifies CASSFGTRAGYEQYF. The V and J genes are TRBV5-6 and TRBJ2-7, with 8 bases identical to TRBD2. The CDR3 length is 15 residues. Germline values: CDR1 SGHDT, CDR2 YYEEEE. Losses at the gene ends were 2 bases for V and 4 bases for J; bases not matched to a gene: 8.

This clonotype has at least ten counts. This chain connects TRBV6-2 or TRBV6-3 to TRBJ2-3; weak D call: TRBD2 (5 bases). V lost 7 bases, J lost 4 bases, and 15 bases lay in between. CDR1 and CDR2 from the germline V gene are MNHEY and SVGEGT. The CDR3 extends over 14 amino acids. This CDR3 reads CASTLRGAADTQYF. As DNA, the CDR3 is TGTGCCAGCACCCTCCGGGGTGCGGCAGATACGCAGTATTTT.

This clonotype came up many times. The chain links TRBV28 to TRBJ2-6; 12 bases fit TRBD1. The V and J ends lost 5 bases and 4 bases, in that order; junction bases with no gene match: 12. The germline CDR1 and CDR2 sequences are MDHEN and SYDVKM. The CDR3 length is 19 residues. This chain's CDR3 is CASSQLPGQGAGGANVLTF. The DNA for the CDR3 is TGTGCCAGCAGTCAACTACCGGGACAGGGGGCGGGAGGGGCCAACGTCCTGACTTTC.

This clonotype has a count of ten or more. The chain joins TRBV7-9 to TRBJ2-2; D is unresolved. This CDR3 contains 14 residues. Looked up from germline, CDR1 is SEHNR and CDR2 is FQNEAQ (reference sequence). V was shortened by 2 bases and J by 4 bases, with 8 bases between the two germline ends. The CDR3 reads CASSLRASTGELFF. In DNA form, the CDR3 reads TGTGCCAGCAGCTTACGGGCGAGCACCGGGGAGCTGTTTTTT.

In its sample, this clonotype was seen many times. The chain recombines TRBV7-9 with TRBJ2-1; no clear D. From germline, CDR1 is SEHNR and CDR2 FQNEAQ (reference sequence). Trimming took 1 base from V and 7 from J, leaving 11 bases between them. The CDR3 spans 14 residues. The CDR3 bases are TGTGCCAGCAGCTTAGTGGCAGGCCTTAATGAGCAGTTCTTC. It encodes CASSLVAGLNEQFF.

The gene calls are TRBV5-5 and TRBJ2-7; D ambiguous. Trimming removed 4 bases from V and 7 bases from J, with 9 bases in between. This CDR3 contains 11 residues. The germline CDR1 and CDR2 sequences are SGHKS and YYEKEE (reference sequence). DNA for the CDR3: TGTGCCAGCAGCGCCTCTCTTGAGCAGTACTTC. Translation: CASSASLEQYF. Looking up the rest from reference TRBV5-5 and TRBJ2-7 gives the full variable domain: DAGVTQSPTHLIKTRGQQVTLRCSPISGHKSVSWYQQVLGQGPQFIFQYYEKEERGRGNFPDRFSARQFPNYSSELNVNALLLGDSALYLCASSASLEQYFGPGTRLTVT.

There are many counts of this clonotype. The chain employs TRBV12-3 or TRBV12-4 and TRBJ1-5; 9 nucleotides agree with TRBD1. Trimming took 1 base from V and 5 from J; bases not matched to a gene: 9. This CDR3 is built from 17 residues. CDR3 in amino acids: CASSLGGGQGRYQPQHF. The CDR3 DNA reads TGTGCCAGCAGTTTAGGGGGGGGACAGGGTAGGTATCAGCCCCAGCATTTT.

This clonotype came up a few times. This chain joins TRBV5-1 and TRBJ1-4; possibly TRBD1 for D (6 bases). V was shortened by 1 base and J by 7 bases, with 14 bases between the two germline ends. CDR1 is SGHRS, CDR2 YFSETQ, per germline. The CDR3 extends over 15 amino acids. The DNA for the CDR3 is TGCGCCAGCAGCTTGTCAGGGGCGGGGAGTGAAAAACTGTTTTTT. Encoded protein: CASSLSGAGSEKLFF. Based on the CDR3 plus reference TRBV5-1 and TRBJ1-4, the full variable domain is KAGVTQTPRYLIKTRGQQVTLSCSPISGHRSVSWYQQTPGQGLQFLFEYFSETQRNKGNFPGRFSGRQFSNSRSEMNVSTLELGDSALYLCASSLSGAGSEKLFFGSGTQLSVL.

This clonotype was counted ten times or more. In DNA, the CDR3 is TGTGCCAGCAGCTTTACTACGCTACCAGCGTACCAAGAGACCCAGTACTTC. This gives the protein CASSFTTLPAYQETQYF. The rearrangement joins TRBV7-8 to TRBJ2-5; D call uncertain. Germline CDR1 SGHVS, CDR2 FQNEAQ. V was shortened by 3 bases and J by 0 bases, with 17 bases between the two germline ends. The CDR3 totals 17 residues.

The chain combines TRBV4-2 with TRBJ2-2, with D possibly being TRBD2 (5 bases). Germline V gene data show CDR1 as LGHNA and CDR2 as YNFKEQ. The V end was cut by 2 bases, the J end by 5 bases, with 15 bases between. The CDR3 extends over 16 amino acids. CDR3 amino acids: CASSQLTSDGTGELFF. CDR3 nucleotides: TGTGCCAGCAGCCAACTTACTAGTGACGGTACCGGGGAGCTGTTTTTT.

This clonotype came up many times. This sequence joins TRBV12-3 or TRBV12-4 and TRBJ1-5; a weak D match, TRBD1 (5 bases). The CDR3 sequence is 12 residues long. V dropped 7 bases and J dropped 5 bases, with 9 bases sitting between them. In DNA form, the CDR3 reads TGTGCCAGCACCCTGGGGGATCAGCCCCAGCATTTT. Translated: CASTLGDQPQHF.

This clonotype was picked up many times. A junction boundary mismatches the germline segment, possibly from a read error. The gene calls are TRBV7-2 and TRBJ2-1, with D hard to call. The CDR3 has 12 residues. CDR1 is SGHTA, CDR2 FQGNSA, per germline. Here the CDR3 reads CASSRGRGTVFF. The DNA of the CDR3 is TGTGCCAGCAGCCGCGGTAGAGGAACCGTGTTTTTC.

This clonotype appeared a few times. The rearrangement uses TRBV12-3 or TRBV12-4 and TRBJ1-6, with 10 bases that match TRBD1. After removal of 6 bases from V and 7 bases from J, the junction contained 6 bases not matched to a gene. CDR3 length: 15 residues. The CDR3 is CASRARTGGNSPLHF. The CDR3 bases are TGTGCCAGCAGAGCCCGGACAGGGGGAAATTCACCCCTCCACTTT.